The entry below describes one T cell receptor beta chain. Its specificity is not known. This sample was included in a study of T cell responses to AZD1222 COVID-19 vaccine. TCRdb's copy holds only in-frame clones and misses some; the assay was immunoSEQ multiplex PCR. The sample records about 140,000 clones, around 93% being singletons. The length of the CDR3 is 13 residues. The germline CDR1 and CDR2 sequences are SGHRS and YFSETQ. The V gene lost 7 bases and the J gene lost 2 bases, with 12 bases spanning the gap. Study-level findings and limits: Baseline seropositivity characterized only a handful of AZD1222 recipients.

This TCR came from an adult in good health. The chain uses TRBV5-1 and TRBJ2-5, with D possibly matching TRBD2 (6 bases). Source: peripheral blood, taken on day 0 of AZD1222 vaccination. CDR3 DNA sequence: TGCGCCAGCGCCGGGACTCAACAAGAGACCCAGTACTTC. Protein product: CASAGTQQETQYF.